The sequence of this T cell receptor beta chain was determined in a study of shared clonotypes between healthy human individuals (TCRdb year 2020). About the investigation overall: Two women and a few men aged 18 to 49 years were included in the cohort. For each donor, three plates each were used for CD4 naive and CD4 memory, two plates were used for CD8 naive, and one plate was used for CD8 memory. The study deeply sequenced blood TCR repertoires of about 5 healthy adults to estimate repertoire size and the extent of clonotype sharing between individuals. To increase sequencing depth and limit assay-specific biases, different laboratories used diverse techniques to prepare libraries and sequence TCR repertoires. Per donor, leukapheresis produced somewhere between about 0.94 and 9.5 billion PBMCs.

Worth noting for this clone: Which antigen it targets is not known. No much larger clonotype is one base removed from it; base qualities were not supplied.

What the authors observed across the whole study: Compared with non-shared clonotypes, clonotypes shared by all four sorted-subset donors had higher generation probabilities. Naive subsets generally had larger estimated clonotype richness than memory subsets. Rarefaction of sorted-subset datasets indicated incomplete sequencing despite the large sequencing depth. The small number of donors limited the genetic and exposure-history diversity represented. Sampling was restricted to blood, and TCR repertoires in tissue are likely to differ from TCR repertoires in blood. Pairwise subsampling indicated that sequencing depth was expected to affect the degree of clonotype sharing among donors. Across a handful of donors, about 4.5% of naive CD4, approximately 4% of naive CD8, 2% to 2.5% of memory CD4, and roughly 0.4% of memory CD8 clonotypes were shared.

Using the deep immunoSEQ assay, multiplex PCR amplified TCR CDR3 regions from genomic DNA. Genomic DNA extracted from each cell subset was distributed evenly over all wells of several immunoSEQ 96-well plates, and each plate served as one replicate. For sorted subsets, each replicate PCR was loaded with 150 to 250 ng genomic DNA, equivalent to 30,000 to 35,000 T cell genomes. Purified libraries were measured with a Qubit 3.0 fluorometer, size-checked on a Bioanalyzer 2100, and measured again with the KAPA Library Quantification kit. Each immunoSEQ 96-well plate was sequenced on its own single-read 150-cycle Illumina NextSeq 550 flow cell. The authors' pipeline ran thus. Because the immunoSEQ output held only junctional sequences and lacked quality scores, the filtering could not match the filtering applied to full-length reads. Sequences were annotated with PyIR, a Python wrapper for IgBLAST v1.9, using IMGT germline references to assign V/J genes and CDR3. Any read was removed if the V/J assignment was weak (E-value above 1e-6), the CDR3 was missing, or the read contained stop codons, out-of-frame junctions, or ambiguous translated residues. A V3J clonotype was defined by an identical inferred V gene, J gene, and CDR3 amino acid sequence. The percentage overlap between two repertoires was calculated by dividing the number of shared unique clonotypes by the size of the smaller repertoire. Repertoire richness was assessed with RTK rarefaction, the Chao1 estimator, and Recon v2.1 estimates of unobserved clonotypes. Generation probabilities for all TCRbeta clonotypes obtained by the gDNA method from a few donors were computed using OLGA. This immuneACCESS table, as held by TCRdb, lists in-frame sequences with V and J called but not all clones. Of the missing ones, under half trace to an unresolved V gene in checked studies; the others have no known cause. The DNA gave D and trimming, while V, J and clone size come from that table. For this sample the table gives 2 million to 2.5 million clones, of which around 95% were detected only once. Together, the top ten hold over 0.1% of the sample.

The donors were healthy, HIV-negative adults who had no recently reported acute infections or vaccinations. Only Caucasian adults living in Nashville, Tennessee, USA were represented among the donors. CD4+ T cells were enriched through magnetic negative selection, after which naive cells were positively selected on CD45RA and the remaining negative fraction served as the memory subset. Blood was collected by leukapheresis, and PBMCs were isolated by Ficoll-Histopaque density gradient centrifugation and then cryopreserved in liquid nitrogen vapor phase. Analytical flow cytometry was used to check the purity and quantity of each magnetically sorted T cell population. Genomic DNA was isolated from every sorted fraction and measured by UV absorbance on a Nanodrop 2000c. V lost 5 bases and J lost 3 bases, and the count of bases not matched to a germline gene is 4. Via the germline V gene, CDR1 is SGHTA and CDR2 FQGNSA. There are 15 amino acids in the CDR3, from cysteine to phenylalanine inclusive. The retained sequence is limited to the CDR3, 45 bases, with the frame set at the first base.

The sequenced sample was naive CD4+ T cells sorted from blood. The meaning of the sample's cell subset or site label: CD45RA+ positively selected. This TCR was sampled from a man younger than 35 in good health. In this chain, TRBV7-2 is recombined with TRBJ1-6, with 7 bases aligning to TRBD1. The sequenced DNA: TGTGCCAGCAGCCCCGACAGGGTCTATAATTCACCCCTCCACTTT. This sequence encodes CASSPDRVYNSPLHF.